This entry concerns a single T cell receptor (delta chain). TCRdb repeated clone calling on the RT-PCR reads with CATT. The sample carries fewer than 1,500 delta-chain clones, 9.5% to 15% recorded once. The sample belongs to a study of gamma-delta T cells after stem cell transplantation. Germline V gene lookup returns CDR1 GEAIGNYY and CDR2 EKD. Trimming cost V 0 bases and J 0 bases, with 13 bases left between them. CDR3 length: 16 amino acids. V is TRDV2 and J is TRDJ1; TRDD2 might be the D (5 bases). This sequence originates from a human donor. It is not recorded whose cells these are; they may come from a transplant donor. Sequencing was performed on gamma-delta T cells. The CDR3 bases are TGTGCCTGTGACACCCTTACCCTTCAAAACACCGATAAACTCATCTTT. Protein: CACDTLTLQNTDKLIF.